A selection of T cell receptor beta chains follows, all from one sample in a study of blood T cell repertoires in COVID-19. Sequencing was performed with immunoSEQ multiplex PCR; in TCRdb, only in-frame clones are kept and a portion is missing. The sample has 140,000 or so clones, 80% to 90% seen once. The sample comprised peripheral blood. These receptors were obtained from a woman in her sixties or seventies with active COVID-19. Both conserved end residues are trimmed from each CDR3. Fields, in order: V gene, CDR3 length, CDR3 protein.

V: TRBV6-2/TRBV6-3; length: 16; CDR3: ASSSGTSGVSSYNEQF
V: TRBV6-6; length: 13; CDR3: ASSYVATEGEKLF
V: TRBV5-1; length: 13; CDR3: ASSPGLLYDNEQF
V: TRBV5-4; length: 16; CDR3: ASSLVRAGGLSYNEQF
V: TRBV15; length: 13; CDR3: ATRPGQGTTYEQY
V: TRBV25-1; length: 13; CDR3: ASSEEGATYNEQF
V: TRBV24-1; length: 12; CDR3: ATSDLARGYGYT
V: TRBV19; length: 12; CDR3: ASTRKGGGNTIY
V: TRBV7-6; length: 11; CDR3: ASSPDRTYEQY
V: TRBV18; length: 11; CDR3: ASSPPGTDTQY
V: TRBV5-1; length: 13; CDR3: ASSLAPGGEQPQH
V: TRBV9; length: 11; CDR3: ASSPTGTGELF
V: TRBV25-1; length: 15; CDR3: ASSESPRRGMGDTQY
V: TRBV7-9; length: 17; CDR3: ASSLVTVAVEAVQETQY
V: TRBV28; length: 10; CDR3: ASSLSGVGYT
V: TRBV7-8; length: 14; CDR3: ASSLGTSGRGGEQY
V: TRBV28; length: 14; CDR3: ASSFPQTGGSTEAF
V: TRBV6-2/TRBV6-3; length: 12; CDR3: ASSSGGAVDEQF
V: TRBV7-7; length: 12; CDR3: ASSLGENTGELF
V: TRBV11-2; length: 14; CDR3: ASSLHPGLNNSPLH
V: TRBV28; length: 12; CDR3: ASRLSRMRNTIY
V: TRBV7-8; length: 16; CDR3: ASSINPGTRSSYNEQF
V: TRBV27; length: 12; CDR3: ASRWGDAPYEQY
V: TRBV7-9; length: 12; CDR3: ASSLAGQTYEQY
V: TRBV25-1; length: 13; CDR3: ASSVSGPRDNEQF
V: TRBV29-1; length: 9; CDR3: SVDRGTEAF
V: TRBV28; length: 15; CDR3: ASSLFSGRAPYNEQF
V: TRBV19; length: 11; CDR3: ASSIQGRSEAF
V: TRBV29-1; length: 12; CDR3: SAAGTTNTGELF
V: TRBV20-1; length: 9; CDR3: SAPMNTEAF
V: TRBV14; length: 11; CDR3: ASSQVALETQY
V: TRBV19; length: 12; CDR3: ASSIQQGSYGYT
V: TRBV5-5; length: 15; CDR3: ASSKQVGGHSGNTIY
V: TRBV9; length: 14; CDR3: ASSVDPTIGPRGQF
V: TRBV29-1; length: 11; CDR3: SVEGAGWYEQY
V: TRBV6-2/TRBV6-3; length: 12; CDR3: ASSYAGSTDTQY
V: TRBV3-1/TRBV3-2; length: 9; CDR3: ASSDSSLLF